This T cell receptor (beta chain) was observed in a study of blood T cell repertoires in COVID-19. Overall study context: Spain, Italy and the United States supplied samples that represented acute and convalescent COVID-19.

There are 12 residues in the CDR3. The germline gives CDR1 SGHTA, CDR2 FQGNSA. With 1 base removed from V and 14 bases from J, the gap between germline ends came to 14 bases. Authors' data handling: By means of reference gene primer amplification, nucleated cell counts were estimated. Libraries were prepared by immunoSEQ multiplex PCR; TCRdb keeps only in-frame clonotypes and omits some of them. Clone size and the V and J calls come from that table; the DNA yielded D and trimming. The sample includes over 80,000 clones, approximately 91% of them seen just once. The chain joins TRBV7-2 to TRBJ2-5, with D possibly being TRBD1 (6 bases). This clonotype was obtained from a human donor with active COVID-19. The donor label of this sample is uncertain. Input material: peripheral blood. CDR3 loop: CASSLDSGVGYF. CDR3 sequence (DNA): TGTGCCAGCAGCTTAGACTCAGGGGTTGGTTACTTC.